These 8 T cell receptor beta chains share one sample of origin, sequenced in a study of shared clonotypes between healthy human individuals. Using immunoSEQ multiplex PCR, the repertoire was profiled, and TCRdb retains in-frame clones only, with some absent. The table shows approximately 530,000 clones, with 95% to 96% occurring only once. The sequencing sample was made of naive CD4+ T cells sorted from blood. Subset meaning: CD45RA+ positively selected. The receptor set was obtained from a woman aged 30 to 39 in good health.

The genes are TRBV19 and TRBJ2-2, with D tentatively TRBD1 or TRBD2 (5 bases each). The CDR3 extends over 13 amino acids. Trimming cost V 10 bases and J 7 bases, with 16 bases left between them. The germline gives CDR1 LNHDA, CDR2 SQIVND (reference sequence). The CDR3 here is CATRYSGGGELFF. The CDR3 DNA reads TGTGCCACTCGCTATAGTGGGGGCGGGGAGCTGTTTTTT.

The chain carries TRBV30 and TRBJ1-2; no clear D gene. Trimming cost V 3 bases and J 7 bases, with 12 bases left between them. Germline V gene data show CDR1 as GTSNPN and CDR2 as SVGIG (reference sequence). This CDR3 has 12 amino acids. CDR3 protein: CAWRNPGSGYTF. The CDR3 DNA sequence: TGTGCCTGGAGGAACCCCGGGTCTGGCTACACCTTC.

This chain connects TRBV19 to TRBJ1-2, with 10 bases aligning to TRBD1. Trimming cost V 5 bases and J 4 bases; bases outside gene matches: 1. This CDR3 is 13 amino acids long. Germline CDR1 reads LNHDA; CDR2 reads SQIVND (reference sequence). The CDR3 DNA reads as TGTGCCAGTAGTTGGGACAGGGGCTATGGCTACACCTTC. Translated, it gives CASSWDRGYGYTF.

The chain joins TRBV29-1 to TRBJ2-3, with 10 positions matching TRBD1. The CDR3 covers 17 residues. V was pared by 6 bases and J by 1 base, with 13 bases of the junction left unmatched. Per the germline V gene, CDR1 is SQVTM and CDR2 is ANQGSEA. Written as DNA, the CDR3 is TGCAGCGTAACCGGGACAGGGGCCCTCCGGGGCACAGATACGCAGTATTTT. Protein sequence: CSVTGTGALRGTDTQYF.

V gene TRBV28 combines with J gene TRBJ1-2; D gene ambiguous. Germline CDR1 reads MDHEN; CDR2 reads SYDVKM. V was cut by 6 bases and J by 4 bases, with 9 bases left in between. CDR3 size: 12 residues. The CDR3 here is CASRLPRYGYTF. The DNA for the CDR3 is TGTGCCAGCAGATTACCCCGCTATGGCTACACCTTC.

J is TRBJ2-7 and V is TRBV6-1; possible D gene TRBD2, 6 bases. Trimming took 0 bases from V and 2 from J, leaving 11 bases between them. Germline CDR1 MNHNS, CDR2 SASEGT. This CDR3 has 15 residues. The CDR3 DNA is TGTGCCAGCAGTGAAGCTAGCGGAGGAACCTACGAGCAGTACTTC. This encodes CASSEASGGTYEQYF.

This chain joins TRBV19 and TRBJ1-2; the match to TRBD1 covers 9 bases. CDR3 length equals 13 residues. The ends lost 5 bases at V and 6 bases at J; junction bases unmatched: 4. Looked up from germline, CDR1 is LNHDA and CDR2 is SQIVND (reference sequence). CDR3 in amino acids: CASSRTGEHGYTF. CDR3 nucleotides: TGTGCCAGTAGTCGGACAGGGGAGCATGGCTACACCTTC.

The chain links TRBV11-3 to TRBJ2-1, with D tentatively TRBD2 (5 bases). Germline V lookup: CDR1 SGHNT, CDR2 YENEEA. V gave up 0 bases and J gave up 6 bases, with 6 bases separating them. The CDR3 is made up of 13 amino acids. CDR3 loop: CASSLDTSNEQFF. In DNA, the CDR3 is TGTGCCAGCAGCTTAGACACTAGCAATGAGCAGTTCTTC. Full variable domain (rest looked up from reference TRBV11-3 and TRBJ2-1): EAGVVQSPRYKIIEKKQPVAFWCNPISGHNTLYWYLQNLGQGPELLIRYENEEAVDDSQLPKDRFSAERLKGVDSTLKIQPAELGDSAVYLCASSLDTSNEQFFGPGTRLTVL.